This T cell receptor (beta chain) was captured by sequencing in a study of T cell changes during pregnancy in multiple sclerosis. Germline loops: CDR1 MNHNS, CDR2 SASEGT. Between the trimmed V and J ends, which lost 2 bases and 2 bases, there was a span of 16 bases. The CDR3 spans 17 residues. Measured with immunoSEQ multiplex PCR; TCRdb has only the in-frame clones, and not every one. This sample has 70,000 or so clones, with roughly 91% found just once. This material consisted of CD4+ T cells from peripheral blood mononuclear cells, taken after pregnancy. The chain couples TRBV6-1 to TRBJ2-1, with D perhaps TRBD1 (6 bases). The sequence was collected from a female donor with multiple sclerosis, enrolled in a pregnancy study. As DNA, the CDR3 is TGTGCCAGCAGTGAATCGTCTTTTAGGACAGCCTACAATGAGCAGTTCTTC. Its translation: CASSESSFRTAYNEQFF.